A single TCR beta chain is shown here with its context. Its antigen is unidentified. This CDR3 is built from 18 residues. Trimming removed 0 bases from V and 4 bases from J, with 21 bases in between. CDR1 and CDR2 from the germline V gene are SGHRS and YFSETQ. The sample originates from a study of STAT3 mutations in large granular lymphocyte leukemia. Study-level background: More than half of T-LGLL patients received immunosuppressive therapy. Points from the study as a whole: Some patients had persisting codominant clonotypes that could mask small clones. Every T-cell large granular lymphocyte leukemia patient had at least one immunodominant TCR beta clonotype.

The protocol was immunoSEQ multiplex PCR, while the TCRdb copy is restricted to in-frame clones and leaves out a portion. The sample shows 30,000 to 40,000 clones, around 88% of them seen only once. This chain uses TRBV5-1 with TRBJ2-3, with D possibly being TRBD1 (5 bases). This clonotype originated in a man between 60 and 75 years old with T-cell large granular lymphocyte leukemia. Some clones in this sample may be carry-over from other donors' samples. Sequenced: peripheral blood mononuclear cells. CDR3 loop: CASSLAVSSQGVADTQYF. In DNA form, the CDR3 reads TGCGCCAGCAGCTTGGCCGTCTCGTCCCAAGGGGTCGCAGATACGCAGTATTTT.